The sequence of this T cell receptor beta chain was determined in a study of cytomegalovirus exposure and HLA in healthy donors. CDR1 and CDR2 from the germline V gene are MNHEY and SMNVEV (reference sequence). Trimming stripped 7 bases from V and 4 bases from J, with 16 bases between. The CDR3 extends over 14 amino acids. The PCR contained 60 Vbeta and 13 Jbeta primers. Libraries were prepared by immunoSEQ multiplex PCR; TCRdb keeps only in-frame clonotypes and omits some of them. The sample carries under 150,000 clones, about 82% recorded once. Material for sequencing was PBMCs. The clonotype originates from a man aged 25-45 years in good health and CMV-seronegative. The rearrangement links TRBV27 to TRBJ1-1, with D perhaps TRBD1 (5 bases). As DNA, the CDR3 is TGTGCCAGCACCCCGGGACCCGGGGGCACTGAAGCTTTCTTT. Amino acids: CASTPGPGGTEAFF.